Listed here are 28 T cell receptor beta chains from one sample, sequenced in a study of T-cell memory formation after mild COVID-19 (dated by TCRdb to the early 2020s). Library generation was performed with 5' RACE. The listed sequencing device is Illumina NovaSeq 6000. The public sequencing data were trimmed at Q25 with fastp and processed into clonotypes with MiXCR by TCRdb, which kept only in-frame beta chains. Under each unique CDR3 protein, matching rows form one entry showing the most common genes and DNA. This sample gives 190,000 or so distinct CDR3 sequences in total; around 30% of them show up just once. The top ten constitute roughly 10% of the sample. The source material was PBMCs or a T cell subset sorted from them (not recorded which). These receptors originate from an adult woman who had mild COVID-19 (a few samples of this study predate the infection). The sample titles of this study are shuffled in the database, so cell type and time point are left out; the donor was told from shared clones.

The chain recombines TRBV7-2 with TRBJ2-7, with 7 positions matching TRBD2. After removal of 5 bases from V and 3 bases from J, the junction contained 16 bases not matched to a gene. CDR1 SGHTA and CDR2 FQGNSA come from the germline V gene. The CDR3 loop spans 17 amino acids. DNA for the CDR3: TGTGCCAGCAGCCCGTCACTGGGAGGGCCTCAGTTCTACGAGCAGTACTTC. Protein: CASSPSLGGPQFYEQYF. Combining the CDR3 with reference TRBV7-2 and TRBJ2-7 gives the whole variable domain GAGVSQSPSNKVTEKGKDVELRCDPISGHTALYWYRQSLGQGLEFLIYFQGNSAPDKSGLPSDRFSAERTGGSVSTLTIQRTQQEDSAVYLCASSPSLGGPQFYEQYFGPGTRLTVT.

The sample holds a few counts of this clonotype. The genes are TRBV4-1 and TRBJ1-5; D unresolved. This CDR3 region has 15 residues. Trimming removed 6 bases at V and 10 bases at J, with 22 bases between. Per germline, CDR1 MGHRA and CDR2 YSYEKL. CDR3 DNA sequence: TGCGCCAGCAGTCAGATGCCGGGCCCTCAGGAACCCCAGCATTTT. It codes for CASSQMPGPQEPQHF.

V usage is TRBV11-2 and J usage is TRBJ2-1; 14 nucleotides agree with TRBD2. CDR1 and CDR2 (germline): SGHAT, FQNNGV. The junction had 12 bases not matched to a gene; V was cut back by 1 base and J by 4 bases. The CDR3 consists of 20 residues. Written as DNA, the CDR3 is TGTGCCAGCAGCTTAGGGTGGACGACTAGCGGGAGGGCCTTTTACAATGAGCAGTTCTTC. Encoded protein: CASSLGWTTSGRAFYNEQFF.

CDR3: CSASAPMGTEAFF. CDR3 coding DNA: TGCAGTGCTAGTGCCCCCATGGGCACTGAAGCTTTCTTT. The chain has TRBV20-1 and TRBJ1-1; D not resolved. CDR1 is DFQATT, CDR2 SNEGSKA, per germline (reference sequence). V was clipped by 3 bases and J by 4 bases, with 12 bases between them. This CDR3 comprises 13 residues.

This clonotype occurred many times. This sequence joins TRBV7-6 and TRBJ2-1; 9 bases line up with TRBD1. Per the germline V gene, CDR1 is SGHVS and CDR2 is FNYEAQ. The CDR3 runs to 18 residues. V dropped 5 bases and J dropped 8; count of bases not matched to a gene: 19. The CDR3 reads CASSPYGRHRGRIYEQFF. The DNA of the CDR3 is TGTGCCAGCAGCCCGTATGGGCGCCACAGGGGGCGCATCTATGAGCAGTTCTTC.

This clonotype was found a few times. J is TRBJ1-2 and V is TRBV25-1; D not resolved. Germline values: CDR1 MGHDK, CDR2 SYGVNS. V was pared by 3 bases and J by 8 bases, with 16 bases between. CDR3 length equals 14 residues. This CDR3 is CASSDPTSLSGYTF. CDR3 coding DNA: TGTGCCAGCAGTGACCCAACGTCCTTGTCCGGCTACACCTTC.

The sample holds many counts of this clonotype. The rearrangement uses TRBV7-2 and TRBJ2-7; 11 bases line up with TRBD2. The CDR3 runs to 16 residues. CDR1 is SGHTA, CDR2 FQGNSA, per germline. V lost 5 bases, J lost 3 bases, and 9 bases stayed unmatched. In nucleotides, the CDR3 is TGTGCCAGCAGCGTCACTAGCGGGAGCCCTTTCTACGAGCAGTACTTC. Protein product: CASSVTSGSPFYEQYF.

CDR3 sequence: CASSPPGRGKGDTQYF. In DNA form, the CDR3 reads TGTGCCAGCAGTCCCCCTGGGCGGGGGAAGGGGGATACGCAGTATTTT. V and J are TRBV12-3 or TRBV12-4 and TRBJ2-3; TRBD2 aligns across 7 bases. The CDR3 has 16 residues. V dropped 5 bases and J dropped 6; count of bases not matched to a gene: 14.

This clonotype was seen a few times. The chain employs TRBV4-1 and TRBJ2-4, with TRBD2 as a possible D gene (6 bases). In germline, CDR1 is MGHRA, CDR2 YSYEKL. V dropped 1 base and J dropped 3 bases, with 13 bases sitting between them. The CDR3 has 16 amino acids. The CDR3 is CASSQVGGSDKNIQYF. The CDR3 DNA reads TGCGCCAGCAGCCAAGTTGGGGGGTCGGACAAAAACATTCAGTACTTC.

This clonotype was seen a few times. This rearrangement joins TRBV14 to TRBJ2-1; D is unresolved. V was shortened by 3 bases and J by 5 bases, with 8 bases between the two germline ends. This CDR3 has 13 residues. Germline V gene sequence: CDR1 SGHDN, CDR2 FVKESK. The CDR3 DNA follows: TGTGCCAGCAGCCAGGAGACCAACAATGAGCAGTTCTTC. Translated, it gives CASSQETNNEQFF.

This rearrangement joins TRBV30 to TRBJ2-7; 7 bases agree with TRBD1. This CDR3 spans 13 amino acids. The ends lost 4 bases at V and 2 bases at J; junction bases unmatched: 5. Germline-derived CDR1 and CDR2 are GTSNPN and SVGIG (reference sequence). The CDR3, as DNA: TGTGCCTGGACCCCCGGGACAGCCTACGAGCAGTACTTC. The encoded protein is CAWTPGTAYEQYF.

This clonotype was counted a few times. The genes are TRBV5-1 and TRBJ1-5, with D perhaps matching TRBD1 (6 bases). Trimming removed 1 base at V and 0 bases at J, with 8 bases between. Per germline, CDR1 SGHRS and CDR2 YFSETQ. The CDR3 is made up of 15 amino acids. The CDR3 DNA reads TGCGCCAGCAGCTTGTCAGGGGATAGCAATCAGCCCCAGCATTTT. Translating gives CASSLSGDSNQPQHF.

This chain joins TRBV10-3 and TRBJ1-4, with TRBD1 as a possible D gene (5 bases). Trimming left V 4 bases short and J 5 bases short, with 8 bases between. The CDR3 has 13 residues. The V gene's germline CDR1 is ENHRY and CDR2 SYGVKD. The CDR3 sequence is CAISVRENEKLFF. The DNA of the CDR3 is TGTGCCATCAGTGTCAGGGAGAATGAAAAACTGTTTTTT.

This chain joins TRBV12-3 or TRBV12-4 and TRBJ2-7; D is tentatively TRBD1 or TRBD2 (5 bases each). This CDR3 is 15 amino acids long. V lost 3 bases and J 3 bases, leaving 15 bases between the germline ends. The CDR3 loop reads CASSFGHGGDYEQYF. The DNA of the CDR3 is TGTGCCAGCAGTTTCGGACATGGGGGAGACTACGAGCAGTACTTC.

This clonotype was seen at least ten times. This chain links TRBV5-1 with TRBJ2-7; TRBD1 aligns across 11 bases. The germline V gene encodes CDR1 SGHRS and CDR2 YFSETQ. The CDR3 sequence is 15 residues long. V was clipped by 0 bases and J by 5 bases; unmatched bases: 4. CDR3 sequence (DNA): TGCGCCAGCAGCTTGGTCGGGACAGGGGGGGACGAGCAGTACTTC. As protein: CASSLVGTGGDEQYF. Full variable domain (remainder filled in from reference TRBV5-1 and TRBJ2-7): KAGVTQTPRYLIKTRGQQVTLSCSPISGHRSVSWYQQTPGQGLQFLFEYFSETQRNKGNFPGRFSGRQFSNSRSEMNVSTLELGDSALYLCASSLVGTGGDEQYFGPGTRLTVT.

The chain links TRBV12-3 or TRBV12-4 to TRBJ2-1, with 12 bases aligning to TRBD1. This CDR3 is 19 amino acids long. V lost 6 bases, J lost 6 bases, and 18 bases stayed unmatched. The CDR3 is CASSLRFRFRDRGRNEQFF. For the CDR3, the DNA is TGTGCCAGCAGCTTAAGGTTCCGGTTTCGGGACAGGGGGCGCAATGAGCAGTTCTTC.

This clonotype was seen more than once but under ten times. J is TRBJ2-7 and V is TRBV7-2, with 7 bases lining up with TRBD2. CDR1 and CDR2 from the germline V gene are SGHTA and FQGNSA. V was pared by 3 bases and J by 4 bases, with 12 bases of the junction left unmatched. CDR3 size: 16 residues. The CDR3 is CASSFMRAGLGYEQYF. The CDR3 DNA reads as TGTGCCAGCAGCTTTATGAGAGCGGGGCTGGGGTACGAGCAGTACTTC.

This sequence joins TRBV5-6 and TRBJ2-2; D may be TRBD1 (5 bases). The CDR3 is 18 amino acids. Between the trimmed V and J ends, which lost 3 bases and 4 bases, there was a span of 22 bases. Germline values: CDR1 SGHDT, CDR2 YYEEEE. The CDR3 here is CASSSLALTSGLTGELFF. CDR3 DNA: TGTGCCAGCAGCTCGCTTGCATTAACGTCAGGGCTCACCGGGGAGCTGTTTTTT.

The chain has TRBV7-8 and TRBJ1-5; maybe TRBD1 (5 bases). Trimming took 4 bases from V and 5 from J, leaving 12 bases between them. This CDR3 contains 14 residues. Per the germline V gene, CDR1 is SGHVS and CDR2 is FQNEAQ. The CDR3 nucleotides are TGTGCCAGCAGCTCTGGCGGGGCGCATCAGCCCCAGCATTTT. It specifies CASSSGGAHQPQHF.

This rearrangement joins TRBV20-1 to TRBJ2-2; TRBD2 is a possible D gene (5 bases). V gave up 6 bases and J gave up 0 bases, with 14 bases separating them. This CDR3 is 15 amino acids long. CDR1 DFQATT and CDR2 SNEGSKA come from the germline V gene (reference sequence). CDR3 amino acids: CSATKRGSNTGELFF. The CDR3 DNA follows: TGCAGTGCAACAAAACGCGGGTCGAACACCGGGGAGCTGTTTTTT.

This clonotype was seen a handful of times. The rearrangement uses TRBV6-6 and TRBJ1-3; 9 bases align to TRBD1. This CDR3 contains 14 residues. The junction had 2 bases not matched to a gene; V was cut back by 6 bases and J by 2 bases. Germline loops: CDR1 MNHNY, CDR2 SVGAGI (reference sequence). The CDR3 nucleotides are TGTGCCAGCAGGGACAGGGGTGCTGGAAACACCATATATTTT. This gives the protein CASRDRGAGNTIYF.

There are many counts of this clonotype. This rearrangement joins TRBV18 to TRBJ2-1; D gene ambiguous. Trimming took off 1 base at V and 6 bases at J, with 22 bases between the two ends. CDR1 KGHSH and CDR2 LQKENI come from the germline V gene. The CDR3 spans 18 residues. The CDR3 DNA reads TGTGCCAGCTCACCACTAAGGGCCAGCTCATCTCGGGCCAATGAGCAGTTCTTC. Translating gives CASSPLRASSSRANEQFF.

In this sample, this clonotype turned up a few times. The chain recombines TRBV10-3 with TRBJ2-3, with TRBD2 identical over 9 bases. The germline CDR1 and CDR2 sequences are ENHRY and SYGVKD. V was pared by 4 bases and J by 2 bases, with 13 bases of the junction left unmatched. The CDR3 length is 18 residues. The CDR3 nucleotides are TGTGCCATCAGTGCTGGAAGCCTAGCGGGATTGCTCACAGATACGCAGTATTTT. This encodes CAISAGSLAGLLTDTQYF.

V usage is TRBV7-2 and J usage is TRBJ1-2; a weak D match, TRBD1 (5 bases). Germline V CDR1 and CDR2: SGHTA, FQGNSA. Trimming removed 1 base at V and 0 bases at J, with 9 bases between. The CDR3 has 15 residues. In nucleotides, the CDR3 is TGTGCCAGCAGCTTAGAGGGACGGGCTAACTATGGCTACACCTTC. As protein: CASSLEGRANYGYTF.

The chain is built from TRBV20-1 and TRBJ2-7; TRBD1 might be the D (6 bases). The V and J ends lost 5 bases and 2 bases respectively, with 7 bases between them. The CDR3 runs 11 residues. Germline CDR1 reads DFQATT; CDR2 reads SNEGSKA (reference sequence). The CDR3 is CSAGQTYEQYF. The CDR3 DNA reads TGCAGTGCTGGACAGACCTACGAGCAGTACTTC.

This clonotype occurred once. The chain is built from TRBV7-3 and TRBJ2-5; 11 bases line up with TRBD2. Trimming at V came to 5 bases and at J to 3 bases, leaving 2 bases not matched to a gene. Germline CDR1 is SGHTA and CDR2 is FQGTGA. CDR3 size: 14 residues. CDR3 sequence (DNA): TGTGCCAGCAGCCGTAGCGGGGGGGAAGAGACCCAGTACTTC. Translation gives CASSRSGGEETQYF.

This clonotype was seen a few times. The rearrangement links TRBV18 to TRBJ2-5, with D possibly matching TRBD2 (6 bases). The CDR3 is made up of 13 amino acids. V lost 4 bases to trimming and J lost 3 bases, with 9 bases between them. Germline V gives CDR1 KGHSH, CDR2 LQKENI. The CDR3 region is CASSRDLKETQYF. CDR3 in DNA: TGTGCCAGCTCACGGGACTTGAAAGAGACCCAGTACTTC.

The chain employs TRBV3-1 and TRBJ2-3, with no clear D. Per the germline V gene, CDR1 is LGHDT and CDR2 is YNNKEL (reference sequence). Between the trimmed V and J ends, which lost 1 base and 8 bases, there was a span of 4 bases. The CDR3 loop spans 11 amino acids. The CDR3 sequence: CASSQGGTQYF. The CDR3 DNA reads as TGTGCCAGCAGCCAAGGTGGTACGCAGTATTTT.